What follows is one T cell receptor (beta chain) and its context. The data were obtained in a study of control samples from healthy donors and cancer patients. Repertoires were generated with immunoSEQ multiplex PCR, while TCRdb's copy carries only in-frame clones and drops some. Among 150,000 or so clones listed, 93% were seen once. Unmatched junction bases numbered 4, after V lost 0 bases and J lost 3 bases. Germline V gene lookup returns CDR1 SGHVS and CDR2 FQNEAQ. The length of the CDR3 is 16 residues. Sequenced material: blood. The rearrangement links TRBV7-8 to TRBJ1-2, with 10 bases lining up with TRBD1. The clonotype comes from a man aged 18 to 35 in good health. The CDR3 sequence is CASSLAGGQGYYGYTF. CDR3 nucleotides: TGTGCCAGCAGCTTAGCGGGGGGACAGGGGTACTATGGCTACACCTTC.